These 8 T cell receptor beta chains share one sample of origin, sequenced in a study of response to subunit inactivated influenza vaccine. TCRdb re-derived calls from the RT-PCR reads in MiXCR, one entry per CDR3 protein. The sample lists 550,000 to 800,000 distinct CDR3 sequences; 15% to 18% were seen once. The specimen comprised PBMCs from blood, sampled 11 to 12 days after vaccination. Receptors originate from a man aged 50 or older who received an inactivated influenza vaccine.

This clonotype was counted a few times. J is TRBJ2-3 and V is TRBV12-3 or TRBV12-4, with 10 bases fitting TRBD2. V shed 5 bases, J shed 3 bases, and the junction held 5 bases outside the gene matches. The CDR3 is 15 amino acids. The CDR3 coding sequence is TGTGCCAGCAGTATAACTAGCGGGAAAACAGATACGCAGTATTTT. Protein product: CASSITSGKTDTQYF.

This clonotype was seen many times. The CDR3 DNA follows: TGTGCCAGCAGGGCTCAGATTAGCACAGATACGCAGTATTTT. Its protein product is CASRAQISTDTQYF. This rearrangement joins TRBV25-1 to TRBJ2-3; no clear D gene. CDR1 is MGHDK, CDR2 SYGVNS, per germline. The ends were cut back, 6 bases at V and 0 bases at J, with 10 bases in the middle. The CDR3 is 14 residues long.

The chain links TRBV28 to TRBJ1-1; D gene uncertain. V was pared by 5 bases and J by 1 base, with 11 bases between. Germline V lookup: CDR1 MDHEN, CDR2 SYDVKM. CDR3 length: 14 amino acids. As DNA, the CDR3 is TGTGCCAGCAGTCTCTACACAGAGAACACTGAAGCTTTCTTT. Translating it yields CASSLYTENTEAFF. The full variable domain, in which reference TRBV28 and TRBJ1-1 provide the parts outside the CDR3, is DVKVTQSSRYLVKRTGEKVFLECVQDMDHENMFWYRQDPGLGLRLIYFSYDVKMKEKGDIPEGYSVSREKKERFSLILESASTNQTSMYLCASSLYTENTEAFFGQGTRLTVV.

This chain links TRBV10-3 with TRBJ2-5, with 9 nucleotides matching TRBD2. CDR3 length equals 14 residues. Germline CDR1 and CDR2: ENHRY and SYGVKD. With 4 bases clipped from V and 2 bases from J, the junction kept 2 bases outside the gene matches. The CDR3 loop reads CAISGTSAQETQYF. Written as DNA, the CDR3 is TGTGCCATCAGTGGGACTAGCGCTCAAGAGACCCAGTACTTC.

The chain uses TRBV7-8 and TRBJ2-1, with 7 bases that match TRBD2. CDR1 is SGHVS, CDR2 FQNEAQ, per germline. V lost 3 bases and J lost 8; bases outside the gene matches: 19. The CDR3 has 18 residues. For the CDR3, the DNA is TGTGCCAGCAGCTTTAATCGCGGCGTGAACGGGAGGCGCGATGAGCAGTTCTTC. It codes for CASSFNRGVNGRRDEQFF.

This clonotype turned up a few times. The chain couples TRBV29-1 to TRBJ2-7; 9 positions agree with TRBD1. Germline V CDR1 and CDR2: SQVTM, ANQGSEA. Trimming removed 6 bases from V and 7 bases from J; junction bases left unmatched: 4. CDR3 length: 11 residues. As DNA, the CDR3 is TGCAGCGTAGACAGGGGGTTTGAGCAGTACTTC. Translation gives CSVDRGFEQYF.

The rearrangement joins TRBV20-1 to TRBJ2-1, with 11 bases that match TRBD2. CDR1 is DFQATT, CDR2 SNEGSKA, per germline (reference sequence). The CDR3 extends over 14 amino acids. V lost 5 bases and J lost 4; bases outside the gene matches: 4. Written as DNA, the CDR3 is TGCAGTGCTCTAGCGGGGGGATCTTACAATGAGCAGTTCTTC. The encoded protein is CSALAGGSYNEQFF.

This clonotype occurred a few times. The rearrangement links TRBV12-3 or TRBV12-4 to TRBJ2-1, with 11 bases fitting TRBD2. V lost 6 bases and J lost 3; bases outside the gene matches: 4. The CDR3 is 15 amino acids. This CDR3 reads CASRSGTSGYNEQFF. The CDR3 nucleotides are TGTGCCAGCAGATCCGGGACTAGCGGCTACAATGAGCAGTTCTTC.